The 17 T cell receptor beta chains in this list originate from one sample, sequenced in a study of cytomegalovirus exposure and HLA in healthy donors. 60 Vbeta and 13 Jbeta primers were used in PCR. The method was immunoSEQ multiplex PCR; TCRdb's version includes in-frame clones alone and lacks a portion of them. The sample consists of about 180,000 clones, 65% to 85% of them appearing once. Sequencing was performed on PBMCs. The receptors were gathered from a man between 60 and 75 years old in good health and CMV-seronegative.

V gene TRBV18 combines with J gene TRBJ2-1; TRBD2 aligns across 10 bases. Germline trimming cut 2 bases from V and 4 bases from J; bases unmatched to any gene: 14. Germline lookup yields CDR1 KGHSH and CDR2 LQKENI. The CDR3 spans 19 residues. This chain's CDR3 is CASSPKRGGLGMTYNEQFF. CDR3 in DNA: TGTGCCAGCTCACCAAAGCGGGGGGGTCTTGGGATGACATACAATGAGCAGTTCTTC.

The chain uses TRBV29-1 and TRBJ1-5, with D perhaps matching TRBD1 (6 bases). Germline CDR1 SQVTM, CDR2 ANQGSEA. V was cut by 4 bases and J by 3 bases, with 10 bases left in between. The CDR3 sequence is 13 residues long. Here the CDR3 reads CSVAGGVNQPQHF. In DNA form, the CDR3 reads TGCAGCGTTGCGGGGGGCGTCAATCAGCCCCAGCATTTT.

The J gene is TRBJ2-7, the V gene TRBV6-6; D gene unclear. The CDR3 totals 15 residues. In germline, CDR1 is MNHNY, CDR2 SVGAGI (reference sequence). Trimming removed 6 bases from V and 1 base from J, with 16 bases in between. For the CDR3, the DNA is TGTGCCAGCAGCCCCGGTCCACGCTTATCCTACGAGCAGTACTTC. Amino acids: CASSPGPRLSYEQYF.

This sequence joins TRBV5-6 and TRBJ2-1; D unclear. Germline CDR1 is SGHDT and CDR2 is YYEEEE. The CDR3 covers 11 residues. V gave up 5 bases and J gave up 7 bases, with 7 bases separating them. CDR3: CASSRVNEQFF. CDR3 nucleotide sequence: TGTGCCAGCAGTAGAGTAAATGAGCAGTTCTTC.

The rearrangement joins TRBV7-2 to TRBJ2-2; possible D gene TRBD2, 5 bases. In germline, CDR1 is SGHTA, CDR2 FQGNSA. The CDR3 is 15 amino acids. Trimming left V 2 bases short and J 0 bases short, with 7 bases between. CDR3 in amino acids: CASSLLDSNTGELFF. DNA for the CDR3: TGTGCCAGCAGCTTACTGGACTCGAACACCGGGGAGCTGTTTTTT.

V usage is TRBV4-1 and J usage is TRBJ2-2; TRBD1 matches 12 bases. The CDR3 runs 15 residues. Germline CDR1 is MGHRA and CDR2 is YSYEKL. The V segment lost 5 bases and the J segment 6 bases; nucleotides outside the gene matches: 4. The DNA of the CDR3 is TGCGCCAGCAGCTCGGGACAGGGGGCGGCCGGGGAGCTGTTTTTT. Protein sequence: CASSSGQGAAGELFF.

The CDR3 spells CASSLRQGRNMNTEAFF. DNA of the CDR3: TGTGCCAGCTCACTTAGACAGGGGCGGAACATGAACACTGAAGCTTTCTTT. This chain links TRBV18 with TRBJ1-1, with 8 bases lining up with TRBD1. The CDR3 runs to 17 residues. Per the germline V gene, CDR1 is KGHSH and CDR2 is LQKENI. Unmatched junction bases numbered 10, after V lost 4 bases and J lost 0 bases.

V and J are TRBV5-4 and TRBJ1-2, with 10 bases fitting TRBD1. CDR1 is SGHNT and CDR2 is YYREEE in the germline V gene (reference sequence). J gave up 8 bases and V 0 bases, and 7 bases lay outside the gene matches. CDR3 length: 15 amino acids. This chain's CDR3 is CASSLDPGQGNGYTF. The CDR3 DNA follows: TGTGCCAGCAGCTTGGACCCGGGACAGGGGAACGGCTACACCTTC.

This clone was observed a few times. Compared with germline, one end of the junction differs, possibly owing to a read error. The V and J genes are TRBV6-9 and TRBJ1-5, with D perhaps TRBD1 (6 bases). Per the germline V gene, CDR1 is MNHGY and CDR2 is SVAAGI. The CDR3 has 15 residues. The CDR3 region has the DNA TGTGCCAGCAGTTATTCAGACAGGTTCAATCAGCCCCAGAATTTT. This gives the protein CASSYSDRFNQPQNF.

This clone came up a few times. This sequence joins TRBV7-9 and TRBJ2-7; TRBD1 might be the D (6 bases). The V end was cut by 5 bases, the J end by 5 bases, with 10 bases between. Germline CDR1 is SEHNR and CDR2 is FQNEAQ (reference sequence). This CDR3 is built from 12 residues. The CDR3 region is CASSQGWDEQYF. CDR3 DNA: TGTGCCAGCAGCCAGGGGTGGGACGAGCAGTACTTC.

The gene calls are TRBV5-1 and TRBJ2-7; tentative D call: TRBD1 (6 bases). CDR1 SGHRS and CDR2 YFSETQ come from the germline V gene. The CDR3 loop spans 12 amino acids. Trimming stripped 7 bases from V and 5 bases from J, with 13 bases between. CDR3 in amino acids: CASGTGRNEQYF. DNA for the CDR3: TGCGCCAGCGGAACAGGGCGAAACGAGCAGTACTTC.

This rearrangement joins TRBV27 to TRBJ1-1; D perhaps matches TRBD1 (5 bases). V shed 1 base and J shed 2 bases, with 8 bases lying between them. The germline V gene has CDR1 MNHEY and CDR2 SMNVEV (reference sequence). This CDR3 region has 14 residues. CDR3 sequence (DNA): TGTGCCAGCAGTTTATGGGGCAGAAACACTGAAGCTTTCTTT. This codes for CASSLWGRNTEAFF.

This sequence joins TRBV4-2 and TRBJ1-4, with D perhaps matching TRBD1 (5 bases). The germline V and J ends were trimmed by 1 base and 6 bases, with 15 bases remaining between them. Germline V gene lookup returns CDR1 LGHNA and CDR2 YNFKEQ. The CDR3 has 16 amino acids. CDR3 DNA: TGTGCCAGCAGCCAAGTGTTAGGAGGGGTTGATGAAAAACTGTTTTTT. Residues: CASSQVLGGVDEKLFF.

The chain combines TRBV5-5 with TRBJ1-6; TRBD1 agrees at 10 bases. This CDR3 is 16 amino acids long. J lost 7 bases, V lost 3 bases, and 7 bases had no gene match. Germline CDR1 and CDR2: SGHKS and YYEKEE (reference sequence). CDR3 residues: CASSSATGGSNSPLHF. CDR3 DNA: TGTGCCAGCAGCTCGGCGACAGGGGGCTCCAATTCACCCCTCCACTTT.

V usage is TRBV2 and J usage is TRBJ2-7; TRBD2 is a possible D gene (5 bases). CDR3 length: 14 amino acids. V was trimmed by 8 bases and J by 6 bases, leaving 20 bases between them. Germline-derived CDR1 and CDR2 are SNHLY and FYNNEI. The CDR3 reads CASQRTSVVGEQYF. The CDR3, as DNA: TGTGCCAGCCAGAGGACTTCCGTAGTCGGCGAGCAGTACTTC.

This clone has only a few counts. This chain links TRBV7-9 with TRBJ2-7; 8 bases are a match to TRBD2. Per germline, CDR1 SEHNR and CDR2 FQNEAQ (reference sequence). The trim removed 7 bases at V and 5 bases at J, leaving 13 bases unmatched. CDR3 length: 15 residues. The CDR3 DNA follows: TGTGCCAGCACCAGGGAAACGGGAGGGCCCAACGAGCAGTACTTC. It translates to CASTRETGGPNEQYF.

J is TRBJ2-3 and V is TRBV4-1; no clear D. The CDR3 spans 16 residues. Germline CDR1 MGHRA, CDR2 YSYEKL. V shed 4 bases and J shed 1 base, with 15 bases lying between them. The CDR3 bases are TGCGCCAGCAGCCCGAGGCCCTGGCCCCGCACAGATACGCAGTATTTT. Amino acids: CASSPRPWPRTDTQYF.